Sequencing of this TCR beta chain was carried out in a study of T cell responses to AZD1222 COVID-19 vaccine. On this clone: What it binds is not known.

Libraries were prepared by immunoSEQ multiplex PCR; TCRdb keeps only in-frame clonotypes and omits some of them. The sample yields 130,000 or so clones, about 93% seen once. Study-wide points: Spike regions recognized by vaccine-associated CD4 TCRs spanned the protein, led by 160-218 and 743-854. Two AZD1222 doses significantly raised spike-specific TCR breadth and depth over controls. Repertoire samples came only from after the peak T cell response.

The CDR3 length is 15 residues. Germline CDR1 is MNHNS and CDR2 is SASEGT. The V gene lost 3 bases and the J gene lost 4 bases, with 13 bases spanning the gap. The sequence came from an adult in good health. The sample here was peripheral blood, taken on day 0 of AZD1222 vaccination. The chain uses TRBV6-1 and TRBJ1-5; D call uncertain. DNA of the CDR3: TGTGCCAGCAGTGACACGGGAAAGCTTAATCAGCCCCAGCATTTT. This codes for CASSDTGKLNQPQHF.